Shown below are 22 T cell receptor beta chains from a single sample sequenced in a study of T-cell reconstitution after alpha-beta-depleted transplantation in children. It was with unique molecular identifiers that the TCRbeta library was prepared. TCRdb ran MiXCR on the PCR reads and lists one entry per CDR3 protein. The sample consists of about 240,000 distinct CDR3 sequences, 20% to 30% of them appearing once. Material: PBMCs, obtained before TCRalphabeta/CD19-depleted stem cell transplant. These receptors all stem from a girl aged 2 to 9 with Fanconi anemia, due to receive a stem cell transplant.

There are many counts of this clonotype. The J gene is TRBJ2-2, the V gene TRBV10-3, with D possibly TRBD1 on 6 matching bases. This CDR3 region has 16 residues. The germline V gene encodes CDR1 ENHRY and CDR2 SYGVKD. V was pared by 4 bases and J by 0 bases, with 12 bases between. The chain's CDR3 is CAISGRTAANTGELFF. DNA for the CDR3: TGTGCCATCAGTGGCCGGACAGCCGCGAACACCGGGGAGCTGTTTTTT.

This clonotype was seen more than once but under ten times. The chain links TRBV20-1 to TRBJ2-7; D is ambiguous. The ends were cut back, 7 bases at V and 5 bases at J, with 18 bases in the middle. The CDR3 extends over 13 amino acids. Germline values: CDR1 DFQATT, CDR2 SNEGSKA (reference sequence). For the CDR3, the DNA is TGCAGTGTACCCAGGTGGTCGACGAACGAGCAGTACTTC. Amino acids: CSVPRWSTNEQYF.

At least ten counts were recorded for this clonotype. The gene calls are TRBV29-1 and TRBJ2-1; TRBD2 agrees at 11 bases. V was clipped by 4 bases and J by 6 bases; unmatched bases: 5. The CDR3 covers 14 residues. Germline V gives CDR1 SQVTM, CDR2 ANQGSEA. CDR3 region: CSVVTGTSGNEQFF. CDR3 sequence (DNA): TGCAGCGTTGTTACCGGGACTAGCGGCAATGAGCAGTTCTTC.

The CDR3 DNA follows: TGTGCCATCAGTGGAGGAAATGGGGCCAACGTCCTGACTTTC. Encoded protein: CAISGGNGANVLTF. The chain uses TRBV10-3 and TRBJ2-6; no firm D call. Germline loops: CDR1 ENHRY, CDR2 SYGVKD. The CDR3 extends over 14 amino acids. Trimming removed 4 bases at V and 3 bases at J, with 7 bases between.

CDR3 DNA: TGCAGTGCTAGACCGGCAGCCGGTCAGGGCGACTATGGCTACACCTTC. Protein sequence: CSARPAAGQGDYGYTF. The gene calls are TRBV20-1 and TRBJ1-2; a possible D gene is TRBD1 (5 bases). The CDR3 sequence is 16 residues long. Per germline, CDR1 DFQATT and CDR2 SNEGSKA (reference sequence). V lost 2 bases, J lost 3 bases, and 19 bases lay in between.

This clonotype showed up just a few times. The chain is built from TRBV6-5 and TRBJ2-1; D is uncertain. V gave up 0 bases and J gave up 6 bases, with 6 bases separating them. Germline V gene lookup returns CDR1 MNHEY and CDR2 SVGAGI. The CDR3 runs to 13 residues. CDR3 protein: CASSYSIVNEQFF. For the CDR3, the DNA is TGTGCCAGCAGTTACTCGATAGTCAATGAGCAGTTCTTC.

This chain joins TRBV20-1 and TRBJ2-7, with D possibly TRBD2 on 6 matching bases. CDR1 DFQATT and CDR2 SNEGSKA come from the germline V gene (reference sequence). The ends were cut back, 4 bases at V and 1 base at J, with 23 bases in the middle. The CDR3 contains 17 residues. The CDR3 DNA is TGCAGTGCTACTAGATTCGTAAGGGGAGGAGCATCCTACGAGCAGTACTTC. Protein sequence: CSATRFVRGGASYEQYF.

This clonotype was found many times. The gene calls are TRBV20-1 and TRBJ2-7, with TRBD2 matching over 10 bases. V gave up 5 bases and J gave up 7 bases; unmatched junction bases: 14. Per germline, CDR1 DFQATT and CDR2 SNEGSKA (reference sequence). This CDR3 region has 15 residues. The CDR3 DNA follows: TGCAGTGCTCGAAGCGGGGGGGCGTCCTTTTATGAGCAGTACTTC. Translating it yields CSARSGGASFYEQYF.

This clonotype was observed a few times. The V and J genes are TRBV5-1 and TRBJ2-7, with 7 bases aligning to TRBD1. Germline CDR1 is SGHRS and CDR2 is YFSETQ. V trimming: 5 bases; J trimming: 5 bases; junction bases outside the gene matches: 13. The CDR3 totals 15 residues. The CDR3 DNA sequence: TGCGCCAGCAGGGGGTCTTACAGGGGTCACCACGAGCAGTACTTC. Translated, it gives CASRGSYRGHHEQYF.

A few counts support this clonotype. The CDR3 DNA sequence: TGTGCCAGCAGCTTAGTGAAAATTTCAGGGGGCTTCTCCTACGAGCAGTACTTC. Translating gives CASSLVKISGGFSYEQYF. The gene calls are TRBV11-2 and TRBJ2-7, with TRBD1 matching 8 bases. Germline assignment: CDR1 SGHAT and CDR2 FQNNGV. CDR3 size: 18 residues. Trimming removed 1 base from V and 0 bases from J; junction bases left unmatched: 11.

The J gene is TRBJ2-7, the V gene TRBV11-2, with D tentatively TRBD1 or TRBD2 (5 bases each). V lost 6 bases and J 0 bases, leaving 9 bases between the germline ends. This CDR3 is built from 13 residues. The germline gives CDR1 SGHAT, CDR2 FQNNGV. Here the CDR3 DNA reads TGTGCCAGCAGTCGAGGGGCCTCCTACGAGCAGTACTTC. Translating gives CASSRGASYEQYF.

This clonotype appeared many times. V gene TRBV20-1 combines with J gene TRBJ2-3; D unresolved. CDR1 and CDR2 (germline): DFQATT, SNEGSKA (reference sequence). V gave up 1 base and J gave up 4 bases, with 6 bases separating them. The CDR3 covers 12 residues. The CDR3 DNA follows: TGCAGTGCTAGAGGGTCCGCAGATACGCAGTATTTT. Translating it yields CSARGSADTQYF.

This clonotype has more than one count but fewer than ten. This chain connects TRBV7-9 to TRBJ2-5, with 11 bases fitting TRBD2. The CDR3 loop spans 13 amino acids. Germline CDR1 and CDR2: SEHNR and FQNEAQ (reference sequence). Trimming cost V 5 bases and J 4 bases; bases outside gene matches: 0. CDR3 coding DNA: TGTGCCAGCAGCGGACTAGCGGGAGAGACCCAGTACTTC. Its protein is CASSGLAGETQYF.

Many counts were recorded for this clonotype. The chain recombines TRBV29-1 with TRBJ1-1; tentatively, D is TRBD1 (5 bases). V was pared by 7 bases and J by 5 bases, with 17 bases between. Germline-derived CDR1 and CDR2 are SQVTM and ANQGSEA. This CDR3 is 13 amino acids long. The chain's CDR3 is CSADPRARTEAFF. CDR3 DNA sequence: TGCAGCGCTGACCCCAGGGCGAGGACTGAAGCTTTCTTT.

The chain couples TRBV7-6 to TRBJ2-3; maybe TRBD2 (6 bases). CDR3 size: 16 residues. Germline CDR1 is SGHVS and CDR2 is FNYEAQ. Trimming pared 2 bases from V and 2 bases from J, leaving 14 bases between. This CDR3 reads CASSLFRETFTDTQYF. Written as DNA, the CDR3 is TGTGCCAGCAGCTTATTCCGGGAGACATTCACAGATACGCAGTATTTT.

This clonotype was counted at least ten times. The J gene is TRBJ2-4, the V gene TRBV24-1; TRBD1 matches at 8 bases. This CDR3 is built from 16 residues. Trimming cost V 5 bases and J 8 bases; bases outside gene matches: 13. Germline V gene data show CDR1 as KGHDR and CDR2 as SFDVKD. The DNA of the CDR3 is TGTGCCACCAGTGGAAGTACGACAGGGGAAGTGGACATTCAGTACTTC. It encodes CATSGSTTGEVDIQYF.

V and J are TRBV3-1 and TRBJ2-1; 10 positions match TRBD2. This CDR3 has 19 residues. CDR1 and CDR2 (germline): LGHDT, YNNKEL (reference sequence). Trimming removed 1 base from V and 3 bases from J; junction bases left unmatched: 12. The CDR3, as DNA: TGTGCCAGCAGCCAAGTCCCCGGTTGGGTAGCGGGGGGCTACAATGAGCAGTTCTTC. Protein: CASSQVPGWVAGGYNEQFF.

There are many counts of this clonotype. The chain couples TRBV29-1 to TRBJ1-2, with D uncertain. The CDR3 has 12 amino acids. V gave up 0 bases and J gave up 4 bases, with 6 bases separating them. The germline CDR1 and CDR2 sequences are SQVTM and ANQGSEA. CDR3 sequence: CSVEDHSYGYTF. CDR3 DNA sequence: TGCAGCGTTGAAGATCATAGCTATGGCTACACCTTC.

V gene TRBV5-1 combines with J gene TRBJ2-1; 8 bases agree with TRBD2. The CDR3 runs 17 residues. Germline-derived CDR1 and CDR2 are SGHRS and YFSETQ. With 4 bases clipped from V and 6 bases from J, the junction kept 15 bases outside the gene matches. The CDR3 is CASSSGLAPNSVNEQFF. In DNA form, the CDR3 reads TGCGCCAGCAGCAGCGGACTAGCCCCCAACAGTGTCAATGAGCAGTTCTTC.

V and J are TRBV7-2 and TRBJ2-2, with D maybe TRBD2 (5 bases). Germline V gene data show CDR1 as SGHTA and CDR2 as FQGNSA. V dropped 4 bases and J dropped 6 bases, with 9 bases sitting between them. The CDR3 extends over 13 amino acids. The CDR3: CASSSQLAGELFF. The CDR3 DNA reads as TGTGCCAGCAGCTCCCAACTAGCCGGGGAGCTGTTTTTT.

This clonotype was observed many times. The CDR3 bases are TGCAGCGTTCTCGCAGAGAATGGCTACACCTTC. Its protein product is CSVLAENGYTF. The chain links TRBV29-1 to TRBJ1-2; D remains unclear. The length of the CDR3 is 11 residues. The V end lost 5 bases, the J end lost 6 bases, and 10 bases lay between the germline ends. Germline V lookup: CDR1 SQVTM, CDR2 ANQGSEA.

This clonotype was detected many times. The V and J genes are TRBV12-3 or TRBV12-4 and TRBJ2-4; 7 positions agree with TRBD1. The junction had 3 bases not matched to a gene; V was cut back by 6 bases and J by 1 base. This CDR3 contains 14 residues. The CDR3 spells CASRQQGAKNIQYF. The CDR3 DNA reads TGTGCCAGCAGACAACAGGGGGCCAAAAACATTCAGTACTTC.